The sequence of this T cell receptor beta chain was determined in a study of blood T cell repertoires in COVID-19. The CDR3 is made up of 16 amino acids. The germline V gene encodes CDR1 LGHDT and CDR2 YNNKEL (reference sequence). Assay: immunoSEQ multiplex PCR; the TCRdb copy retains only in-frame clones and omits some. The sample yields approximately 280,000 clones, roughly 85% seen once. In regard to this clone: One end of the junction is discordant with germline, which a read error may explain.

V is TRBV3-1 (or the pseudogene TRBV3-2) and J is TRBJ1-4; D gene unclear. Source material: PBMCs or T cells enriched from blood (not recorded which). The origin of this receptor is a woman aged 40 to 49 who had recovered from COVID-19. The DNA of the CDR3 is TGTGCCAGCAGTCAAGATATAGAGGGAAGGTATGAAAAACTGTTTTTT. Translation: CASSQDIEGRYEKLFF.